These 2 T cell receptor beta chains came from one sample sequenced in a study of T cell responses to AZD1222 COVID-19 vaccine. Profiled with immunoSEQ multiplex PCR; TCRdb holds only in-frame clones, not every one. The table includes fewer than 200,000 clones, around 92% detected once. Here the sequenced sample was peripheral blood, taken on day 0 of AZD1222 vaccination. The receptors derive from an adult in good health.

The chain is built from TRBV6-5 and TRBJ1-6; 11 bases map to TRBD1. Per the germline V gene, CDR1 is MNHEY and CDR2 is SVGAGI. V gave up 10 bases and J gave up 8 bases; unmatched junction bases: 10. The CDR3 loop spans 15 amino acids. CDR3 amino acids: CAITEPGQGDSPLHF. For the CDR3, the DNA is TGTGCCATTACAGAACCGGGACAGGGGGATTCACCCCTCCACTTT.

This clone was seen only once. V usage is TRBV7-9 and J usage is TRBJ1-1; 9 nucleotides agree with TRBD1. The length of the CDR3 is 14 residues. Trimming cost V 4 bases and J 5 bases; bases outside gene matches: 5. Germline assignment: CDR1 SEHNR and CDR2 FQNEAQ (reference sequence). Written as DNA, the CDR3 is TGTGCCAGCAGCTCCCGGGACAGGGCTACTGAAGCTTTCTTT. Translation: CASSSRDRATEAFF.